This T cell receptor (beta chain) was sequenced for a study of metastatic and nonmetastatic thyroid tumors. TCRdb ran MiXCR on the PCR reads. In the table there are about 16,000 clones, about 24% of which are singletons. All patients were treatment-naive before thyroid surgery. Per germline, CDR1 GTSNPN and CDR2 SVGIG (reference sequence). Trimming took 5 bases from V and 4 from J, leaving 11 bases between them. The CDR3 length is 13 residues. This clone was detected many times. Sequenced input: adjacent normal tissue. The chain uses TRBV30 and TRBJ2-2; D is undetermined. The receptor's source is a female donor with papillary thyroid cancer or a benign thyroid nodule (not recorded which). Some clones in this sample may be carry-over from other donors' samples. Here the CDR3 DNA reads TGTGCCTGGCGGCCCGACGGCACCGGGGAGCTGTTTTTT. Protein sequence: CAWRPDGTGELFF.